The entry below describes one T cell receptor beta chain. Its antigen is undetermined. At one end, the junction sequence differs from germline, possibly due to a read error. The table came from immunoSEQ multiplex PCR; TCRdb's copy has only in-frame clones and leaves some out. This sample has around 24,000 clones, with 85% found just once. Autoimmune disease history or systemic immunosuppression led to patient exclusion. This entry belongs to a study of OX40 agonist ivuxolimab in advanced cancers. Across the study: A diagnosis of hepatocellular carcinoma, melanoma, renal cell or head and neck cancer was present in dose-escalation patients.

Whole-study findings and limits: There were also nonresponders showing low normalized T-cell clonal expansion. Circulating CD4+ and CD8+ T cells showed clonal expansion by week 6 at 0.1 to 3.0 mg/kg.

The CDR3 consists of 11 residues. CDR1 is MNHNS and CDR2 is SASEGT in the germline V gene. The sequencing used CD4+ or CD8+ T cells sorted from blood, collected in a trial of the OX40 agonist ivuxolimab. The V gene is TRBV6-1, the J gene TRBJ1-1; 7 bases align to TRBD1. The TCR was taken from an adult with an advanced solid tumor such as melanoma, head and neck, liver or kidney cancer. In nucleotides, the CDR3 is TGTGCCAGCAGTTACGGGACAGCCTTCACCTTT. Translated: CASSYGTAFTF.